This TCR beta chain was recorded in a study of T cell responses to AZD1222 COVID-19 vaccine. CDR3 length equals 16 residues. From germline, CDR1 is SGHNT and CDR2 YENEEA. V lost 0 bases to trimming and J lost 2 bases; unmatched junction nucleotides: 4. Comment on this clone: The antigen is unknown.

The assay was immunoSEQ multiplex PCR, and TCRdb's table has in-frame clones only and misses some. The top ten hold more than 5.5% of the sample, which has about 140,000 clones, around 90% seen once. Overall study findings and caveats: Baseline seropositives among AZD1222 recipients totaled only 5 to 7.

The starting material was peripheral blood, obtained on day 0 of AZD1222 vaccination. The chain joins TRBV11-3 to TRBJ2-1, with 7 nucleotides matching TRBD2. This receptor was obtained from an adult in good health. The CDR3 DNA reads TGTGCCAGCAGCTTAGATCCGGGGGGAACCTACAATGAGCAGTTCTTC. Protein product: CASSLDPGGTYNEQFF.